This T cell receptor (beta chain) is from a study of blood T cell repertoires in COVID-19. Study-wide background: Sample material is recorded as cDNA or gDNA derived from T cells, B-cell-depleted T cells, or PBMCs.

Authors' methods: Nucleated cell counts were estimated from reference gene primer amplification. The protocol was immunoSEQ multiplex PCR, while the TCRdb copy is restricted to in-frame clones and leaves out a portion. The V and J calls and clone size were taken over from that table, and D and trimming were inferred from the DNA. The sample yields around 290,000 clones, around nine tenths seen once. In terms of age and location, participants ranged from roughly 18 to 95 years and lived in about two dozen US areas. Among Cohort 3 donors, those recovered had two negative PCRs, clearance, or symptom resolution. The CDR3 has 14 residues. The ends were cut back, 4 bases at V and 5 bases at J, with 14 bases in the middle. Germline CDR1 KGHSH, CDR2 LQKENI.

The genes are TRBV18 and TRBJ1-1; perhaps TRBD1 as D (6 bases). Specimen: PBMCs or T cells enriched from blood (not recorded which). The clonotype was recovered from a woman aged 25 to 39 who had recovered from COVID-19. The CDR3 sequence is CASSLTGPGTEAFF. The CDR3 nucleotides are TGTGCCAGCTCACTAACAGGGCCAGGAACTGAAGCTTTCTTT.